A single sample is the source of the 23 T cell receptor beta chains below, sequenced in a study of Ad26.COV2.S vaccination and SARS-CoV-2 variants. Documented treatment: some 20 received Ad26.COV2.S at low or high dose, single or two shots; roughly 5 received placebo; per-sample allocation not given. The study sampled participants on day 63 after the first vaccine or placebo injection. Clones were read by immunoSEQ multiplex PCR, and TCRdb kept only the in-frame ones, dropping some. In the table there are roughly 460,000 clones, about nine tenths of which are singletons. The sample here was peripheral blood, taken in a trial of Ad26.COV2.S vaccine versus placebo. The receptors come from a person aged 18 to 65 who received the Ad26.COV2.S COVID-19 vaccine or a placebo.

The chain couples TRBV9 to TRBJ2-2; perhaps D is TRBD1 or TRBD2 (5 bases each). The ends were cut back, 2 bases at V and 0 bases at J, with 11 bases in the middle. The germline V gene encodes CDR1 SGDLS and CDR2 YYNGEE. The CDR3 totals 16 residues. The DNA of the CDR3 is TGTGCCAGCAGCGTTCAGGGAGTCTCGAACACCGGGGAGCTGTTTTTT. This encodes CASSVQGVSNTGELFF.

CDR3 sequence reads: CASSVRGVGTDTQYF. The CDR3 DNA reads as TGTGCCAGCAGCGTACGAGGGGTCGGCACAGATACGCAGTATTTT. The chain combines TRBV9 with TRBJ2-3; D tentatively reads TRBD1 or TRBD2 (5 bases each). The V gene lost 1 base and the J gene lost 1 base, with 10 bases spanning the gap. This CDR3 contains 15 residues. The germline V gene has CDR1 SGDLS and CDR2 YYNGEE.

This chain links TRBV10-2 with TRBJ2-3; 12 bases agree with TRBD2. V trimming: 4 bases; J trimming: 3 bases; junction bases outside the gene matches: 8. This CDR3 has 17 amino acids. In germline, CDR1 is WSHSY, CDR2 SAAADI. CDR3 in amino acids: CASSGWLAGGRTDTQYF. The CDR3 nucleotides read TGCGCCAGCAGTGGGTGGCTAGCGGGAGGGAGGACAGATACGCAGTATTTT.

This clone was recorded a few times. The chain has TRBV6-5 and TRBJ1-1; D gene uncertain. V lost 6 bases and J lost 1, with 15 bases in between. Germline values: CDR1 MNHEY, CDR2 SVGAGI. This CDR3 has 15 residues. CDR3 bases: TGTGCCAGCAGCGAGGGAGCCGGTTGGAACACTGAAGCTTTCTTT. It specifies CASSEGAGWNTEAFF.

V gene TRBV19 combines with J gene TRBJ1-2; D possibly corresponds to TRBD1 (5 bases). Trimming cost V 5 bases and J 2 bases, with 9 bases left between them. This CDR3 is built from 13 residues. In germline, CDR1 is LNHDA, CDR2 SQIVND (reference sequence). CDR3 amino acids: CASSPGPNYGYTF. CDR3 in DNA: TGTGCCAGTAGTCCGGGACCGAACTATGGCTACACCTTC. Drawing the rest from reference TRBV19 and TRBJ1-2, the complete variable domain is DGGITQSPKYLFRKEGQNVTLSCEQNLNHDAMYWYRQDPGQGLRLIYYSQIVNDFQKGDIAEGYSVSREKKESFPLTVTSAQKNPTAFYLCASSPGPNYGYTFGSGTRLTVV.

V usage is TRBV7-3 and J usage is TRBJ2-7; D is uncertain. V was shortened by 4 bases and J by 5 bases, with 15 bases between the two germline ends. Germline values: CDR1 SGHTA, CDR2 FQGTGA. CDR3 length equals 14 residues. This CDR3 reads CASSSEDHPHEQYF. CDR3 sequence (DNA): TGTGCCAGCAGCTCCGAGGACCACCCACACGAGCAGTACTTC.

This chain joins TRBV6-5 and TRBJ1-1; no reliable D call. The ends were cut back, 0 bases at V and 5 bases at J, with 16 bases in the middle. The CDR3 totals 16 residues. Germline V gene lookup returns CDR1 MNHEY and CDR2 SVGAGI. CDR3 amino acids: CASSYSAAAGGTEAFF. The CDR3 DNA reads as TGTGCCAGCAGTTACTCGGCTGCAGCGGGCGGGACTGAAGCTTTCTTT.

The chain joins TRBV7-2 to TRBJ1-5; 10 positions agree with TRBD1. Germline V gene lookup returns CDR1 SGHTA and CDR2 FQGNSA. J was trimmed by 0 bases and V by 5 bases; bases with no gene match: 13. This CDR3 region has 19 residues. This chain's CDR3 is CASSPRTGQGRHSNQPQHF. CDR3 sequence (DNA): TGTGCCAGCAGCCCAAGAACGGGACAGGGGCGCCATAGCAATCAGCCCCAGCATTTT.

The rearrangement links TRBV6-5 to TRBJ1-4; no firm D call. Germline loops: CDR1 MNHEY, CDR2 SVGAGI. The V gene lost 0 bases and the J gene lost 1 base, with 6 bases spanning the gap. The length of the CDR3 is 15 residues. The CDR3 spells CASSYSRGTNEKLFF. The CDR3 bases are TGTGCCAGCAGTTACTCGCGGGGAACTAATGAAAAACTGTTTTTT.

The J gene is TRBJ2-7, the V gene TRBV5-4; 9 positions match TRBD2. The trim removed 1 base at V and 3 bases at J, leaving 11 bases unmatched. Germline V lookup: CDR1 SGHNT, CDR2 YYREEE (reference sequence). The CDR3 contains 17 residues. The CDR3 sequence is CASSLSFMRGGSYEQYF. In DNA form, the CDR3 reads TGTGCCAGCAGCTTGTCTTTTATGCGGGGGGGAAGCTACGAGCAGTACTTC.

The chain combines TRBV19 with TRBJ1-5; 10 nucleotides align to TRBD1. J gave up 6 bases and V 3 bases, and 2 bases lay outside the gene matches. Germline lookup yields CDR1 LNHDA and CDR2 SQIVND (reference sequence). CDR3 length equals 14 residues. The CDR3 bases are TGTGCCAGTAGTATGAGACAGGGGGCTCAGCCCCAGCATTTT. It encodes CASSMRQGAQPQHF.

This sequence joins TRBV7-9 and TRBJ2-7, with 7 bases identical to TRBD1. V dropped 3 bases and J dropped 3; count of bases not matched to a gene: 8. Germline V gene data show CDR1 as SEHNR and CDR2 as FQNEAQ (reference sequence). This CDR3 spans 15 amino acids. CDR3 amino acids: CASSLTGPGVYEQYF. The CDR3 DNA follows: TGTGCCAGCAGCTTGACAGGGCCTGGGGTCTACGAGCAGTACTTC.

The chain combines TRBV25-1 with TRBJ1-2; D is perhaps TRBD1 (6 bases). In germline, CDR1 is MGHDK, CDR2 SYGVNS. The CDR3 extends over 15 amino acids. The V gene lost 6 bases and the J gene lost 8 bases, with 22 bases spanning the gap. The CDR3 DNA sequence: TGTGCCAGCAGCGGCGACAGGTGGATCCCTGAGGGCTACACCTTC. This codes for CASSGDRWIPEGYTF.

V and J are TRBV4-2 and TRBJ2-5; TRBD1 or TRBD2 may be the D gene (5 bases each). V dropped 4 bases and J dropped 5 bases, with 20 bases sitting between them. The CDR3 totals 16 residues. Germline CDR1 and CDR2: LGHNA and YNFKEQ. The CDR3 DNA sequence: TGTGCCAGCAGCCCACCGGGGCGACGGGCTATCGAGACCCAGTACTTC. This gives the protein CASSPPGRRAIETQYF.

The V and J genes are TRBV7-9 and TRBJ2-5, with TRBD1 matching 9 bases. Germline loops: CDR1 SEHNR, CDR2 FQNEAQ (reference sequence). V lost 4 bases, J lost 4 bases, and 13 bases stayed unmatched. This CDR3 is built from 17 residues. The CDR3: CASSSGGQGTVRETQYF. The CDR3 region has the DNA TGTGCCAGCAGCTCGGGGGGACAGGGTACAGTACGAGAGACCCAGTACTTC.

The chain carries TRBV6-5 and TRBJ2-1; 10 nucleotides align to TRBD1. CDR1 is MNHEY and CDR2 is SVGAGI in the germline V gene. The CDR3 sequence is 15 residues long. The trim removed 2 bases at V and 7 bases at J, leaving 5 bases unmatched. Here the CDR3 reads CASSYRDRGRNEQFF. The DNA for the CDR3 is TGTGCCAGCAGTTACAGGGACAGGGGTCGAAATGAGCAGTTCTTC.

J is TRBJ1-2 and V is TRBV9; 8 bases are a match to TRBD1. The CDR3 covers 15 residues. Germline V gives CDR1 SGDLS, CDR2 YYNGEE. After removal of 0 bases from V and 6 bases from J, the junction contained 7 bases not matched to a gene. The CDR3 is CASSVAPQGVDGYTF. DNA of the CDR3: TGTGCCAGCAGCGTAGCTCCACAGGGGGTGGATGGCTACACCTTC.

The CDR3 protein is CASSITGLGNQPQHF. The CDR3 DNA reads TGTGCCAGCTCAATCACAGGGTTAGGCAATCAGCCCCAGCATTTT. The chain links TRBV18 to TRBJ1-5; perhaps TRBD1 as D (6 bases). The CDR3 contains 15 residues. V lost 5 bases and J lost 2, with 13 bases in between. The germline CDR1 and CDR2 sequences are KGHSH and LQKENI. Full variable domain (outside the CDR3, taken from reference TRBV18 and TRBJ1-5): NAGVMQNPRHLVRRRGQEARLRCSPMKGHSHVYWYRQLPEEGLKFMVYLQKENIIDESGMPKERFSAEFPKEGPSILRIQQVVRGDSAAYFCASSITGLGNQPQHFGDGTRLSIL.

Only a few counts were recorded for this clone. CDR3 sequence: CASSSRDRASYEQYF. For the CDR3, the DNA is TGCGCCAGCAGCTCCCGGGACAGGGCCTCCTACGAGCAGTACTTC. The chain couples TRBV5-1 to TRBJ2-7; 9 bases map to TRBD1. Trimming took 3 bases from V and 0 from J; bases not matched to a gene: 4. Germline-derived CDR1 and CDR2 are SGHRS and YFSETQ. The CDR3 is 15 residues long.

The chain links TRBV5-4 to TRBJ2-3, with a possible D match to TRBD2 (5 bases). The CDR3 is made up of 14 amino acids. Germline values: CDR1 SGHNT, CDR2 YYREEE (reference sequence). V was cut by 3 bases and J by 1 base, with 9 bases left in between. CDR3 loop: CASSSGLGTDTQYF. The CDR3 bases are TGTGCCAGCAGCTCCGGACTTGGCACAGATACGCAGTATTTT.

The chain has TRBV7-8 and TRBJ1-1, with 7 positions matching TRBD1. The V gene's germline CDR1 is SGHVS and CDR2 FQNEAQ. The ends lost 1 base at V and 1 base at J; junction bases unmatched: 9. The length of the CDR3 is 17 residues. CDR3 sequence: CASSLEGRGRRNTEAFF. The DNA for the CDR3 is TGTGCCAGCAGCTTAGAGGGAAGGGGGCGACGGAACACTGAAGCTTTCTTT.

This rearrangement joins TRBV5-3 to TRBJ2-5; a possible D gene is TRBD2 (5 bases). TRBV5-3 is sorted into the ORF group, with uncertain function. V was pared by 4 bases and J by 5 bases, with 9 bases between. The CDR3 is 12 residues long. CDR3 nucleotides: TGTGCCAGAAGCCCTAGCTCCGAGACCCAGTACTTC. Protein product: CARSPSSETQYF.

The gene calls are TRBV7-3 and TRBJ2-5, with TRBD2 matching over 8 bases. The CDR3 consists of 18 residues. Germline CDR1 and CDR2: SGHTA and FQGTGA. J gave up 7 bases and V 1 base, and 17 bases lay outside the gene matches. The CDR3 sequence is CASSLSSSGSPPGGTQYF. The CDR3 DNA follows: TGTGCCAGCAGCTTAAGTTCGAGCGGGAGCCCTCCGGGTGGGACCCAGTACTTC.